These 30 T cell receptor beta chains were all obtained from the same sample, sequenced in a study of blood T cell repertoires in COVID-19. Method: immunoSEQ multiplex PCR; TCRdb's copy keeps in-frame clones and lacks some. The data hold hundreds of thousands of clones, with less than 90% observed a single time. Material for sequencing was PBMCs or T cells enriched from blood (not recorded which). The receptors here all came from a woman in her forties or fifties who had recovered from COVID-19.

This clone was found once. CDR3 sequence reads: CASSDGTNTGELFF. CDR3 DNA sequence: TGTGCCAGCAGCGACGGGACGAACACCGGGGAGCTGTTTTTT. The V and J genes are TRBV21-1 and TRBJ2-2; TRBD2 is the table's D call and was not checked against the DNA. TRBV21-1 is annotated as a pseudogene. The CDR3 runs to 14 residues.

The chain recombines TRBV6-5 with TRBJ1-1; 7 nucleotides line up with TRBD1. In germline, CDR1 is MNHEY, CDR2 SVGAGI. This CDR3 comprises 14 residues. Trimming took 4 bases from V and 4 from J; bases not matched to a gene: 6. The CDR3 reads CASSSTGYSTEAFF. The CDR3 DNA reads as TGTGCCAGCAGTTCGACAGGGTACTCCACTGAAGCTTTCTTT.

The CDR3: CASSRDMGGYTF. The CDR3, as DNA: TGTGCCAGCAGCCGGGACATGGGAGGCTACACCTTC. This chain links TRBV7-9 with TRBJ1-2; a possible D gene is TRBD1 (6 bases). The CDR3 totals 12 residues. Germline V gives CDR1 SEHNR, CDR2 FQNEAQ (reference sequence). Trimming took 5 bases from V and 8 from J, leaving 12 bases between them. The full variable domain, rest sourced from reference TRBV7-9 and TRBJ1-2, is DTGVSQNPRHKITKRGQNVTFRCDPISEHNRLYWYRQTLGQGPEFLTYFQNEAQLEKSRLLSDRFSAERPKGSFSTLEIQRTEQGDSAMYLCASSRDMGGYTFGSGTRLTVV.

The J gene is TRBJ2-1, the V gene TRBV12-3 or TRBV12-4; D is unclear. The ends were cut back, 4 bases at V and 9 bases at J, with 10 bases in the middle. The length of the CDR3 is 12 residues. As DNA, the CDR3 is TGTGCCAGCAGTTCCCTACTGAGTGAGCAGTTCTTC. Amino acid sequence: CASSSLLSEQFF.

This chain joins TRBV10-2 and TRBJ1-1; 9 bases fit TRBD1. The CDR3 is 15 amino acids. J gave up 4 bases and V 2 bases, and 5 bases lay outside the gene matches. CDR1 and CDR2 from the germline V gene are WSHSY and SAAADI. The DNA for the CDR3 is TGCGCCAGCAGTGAGAGGGACAGGGTGGGCACTGAAGCTTTCTTT. The encoded protein is CASSERDRVGTEAFF.

The V call is TRBV5-4, the J call TRBJ2-7; 11 bases map to TRBD1. This CDR3 contains 12 residues. CDR1 is SGHNT, CDR2 YYREEE, per germline (reference sequence). The V gene end was trimmed by 7 bases and the J gene end by 3 bases; junction bases not matched to a gene: 0. CDR3 sequence reads: CASGTGGYEQYF. As DNA, the CDR3 is TGTGCCAGCGGGACAGGGGGCTACGAGCAGTACTTC.

The V call is TRBV29-1, the J call TRBJ2-3; TRBD2 aligns across 8 bases. Per the germline V gene, CDR1 is SQVTM and CDR2 is ANQGSEA. V shed 5 bases and J 2 bases; nucleotides not matched to a gene: 9. This CDR3 is 15 amino acids long. The CDR3: CSVLAGTRYTDTQYF. CDR3 DNA sequence: TGCAGCGTTTTAGCTGGGACTAGATACACAGATACGCAGTATTTT.

The chain couples TRBV5-4 to TRBJ1-2; D gene unclear. Germline-derived CDR1 and CDR2 are SGHNT and YYREEE (reference sequence). This CDR3 has 13 residues. Trimming left V 4 bases short and J 5 bases short, with 12 bases between. This chain's CDR3 is CASSAGTAYGYTF. DNA for the CDR3: TGTGCCAGCAGCGCAGGAACAGCTTATGGCTACACCTTC. Combining the CDR3 with reference TRBV5-4 and TRBJ1-2 gives the whole variable domain ETGVTQSPTHLIKTRGQQVTLRCSSQSGHNTVSWYQQALGQGPQFIFQYYREEENGRGNFPPRFSGLQFPNYSSELNVNALELDDSALYLCASSAGTAYGYTFGSGTRLTVV.

The CDR3 DNA follows: TGCGCCAGCAGCTTGACAGGGACTAGCAATCAGCCCCAGCATTTT. Protein product: CASSLTGTSNQPQHF. The V call is TRBV5-1, the J call TRBJ1-5; D may be TRBD1 (6 bases). Germline CDR1 is SGHRS and CDR2 is YFSETQ. The CDR3 spans 15 residues. V was cut by 1 base and J by 0 bases, with 8 bases left in between.

CDR3 sequence (DNA): TGTGCCAGCAGCAGGACTAGCGGCTACACAGATACGCAGTATTTT. It codes for CASSRTSGYTDTQYF. The genes are TRBV6-4 and TRBJ2-3; 10 positions match TRBD2. This CDR3 has 15 amino acids. V lost 6 bases and J lost 2; bases outside the gene matches: 5. From germline, CDR1 is MRHNA and CDR2 SNTAGT.

The rearrangement uses TRBV4-2 and TRBJ2-1; 11 bases align to TRBD2. Germline trimming cut 3 bases from V and 0 bases from J; bases unmatched to any gene: 19. CDR3 length equals 22 residues. CDR1 and CDR2 (germline): LGHNA, YNFKEQ. The CDR3 nucleotides read TGTGCCAGCAGCCAGGAGCTTTTCGTAGCGGGAGGGATAATTAGCTCCTACAATGAGCAGTTCTTC. Translation gives CASSQELFVAGGIISSYNEQFF.

Here the CDR3 reads CASSTPGQGIDGYTF. The DNA for the CDR3 is TGTGCCAGCAGTACACCGGGACAGGGGATCGATGGCTACACCTTC. The chain couples TRBV28 to TRBJ1-2; 10 bases are a match to TRBD1. The CDR3 length is 15 residues. Germline CDR1 reads MDHEN; CDR2 reads SYDVKM. With 5 bases clipped from V and 6 bases from J, the junction kept 9 bases outside the gene matches.

The chain has TRBV7-9 and TRBJ2-7; TRBD2 matches 12 bases. The CDR3 runs 17 residues. The J segment lost 2 bases and the V segment lost 0 bases, leaving 5 bases of the junction unmatched. CDR1 and CDR2 from the germline V gene are SEHNR and FQNEAQ (reference sequence). CDR3 in amino acids: CASSLAEGLAGPYEQYF. The CDR3 region has the DNA TGTGCCAGCAGCTTAGCGGAAGGACTAGCGGGACCCTACGAGCAGTACTTC.

Here the CDR3 reads CASSHWNKFRDSYEQYF. The CDR3 coding sequence is TGTGCCAGCAGCCATTGGAATAAGTTCAGGGATTCCTACGAGCAGTACTTC. This sequence joins TRBV5-8 and TRBJ2-7, with D maybe TRBD1 (5 bases). The CDR3 extends over 17 amino acids. V was trimmed by 4 bases and J by 1 base, leaving 21 bases between them. Per germline, CDR1 SGHTS and CDR2 YDEGEE.

CDR3 bases: TGCAGCGTTTGGTTAGGGGGGGACGAGCAGTACTTC. This translates into CSVWLGGDEQYF. The chain joins TRBV29-1 to TRBJ2-7; TRBD2 might be the D (7 bases). CDR1 and CDR2 from the germline V gene are SQVTM and ANQGSEA. The CDR3 totals 12 residues. V was cut by 5 bases and J by 5 bases, with 13 bases left in between.

J is TRBJ2-7 and V is TRBV15; TRBD2 agrees at 9 bases. The germline V gene has CDR1 LNHNV and CDR2 YYDKDF (reference sequence). This CDR3 contains 18 residues. Germline trimming cut 5 bases from V and 9 bases from J; bases unmatched to any gene: 23. The CDR3 region is CATSSKRGGSGSRIAQYF. The CDR3 DNA reads TGTGCCACCAGCTCCAAAAGGGGAGGTAGCGGGAGTCGTATCGCGCAGTACTTC.

The chain is built from TRBV6-5 and TRBJ1-1; a weak D match, TRBD1 (5 bases). CDR3 length: 14 amino acids. Trimming pared 0 bases from V and 1 base from J, leaving 6 bases between. The germline gives CDR1 MNHEY, CDR2 SVGAGI. The CDR3 reads CASSYSGGNTEAFF. The DNA for the CDR3 is TGTGCCAGCAGTTACTCGGGGGGGAACACTGAAGCTTTCTTT.

The chain recombines TRBV2 with TRBJ1-2, with D uncertain. The CDR3 has 14 residues. Germline V gene data show CDR1 as SNHLY and CDR2 as FYNNEI. V gave up 3 bases and J gave up 0 bases, with 8 bases separating them. The CDR3 loop is CASSDLTANYGYTF. The CDR3 DNA reads TGTGCCAGCAGTGATCTCACAGCTAACTATGGCTACACCTTC.

This clone was detected once. The V and J genes are TRBV10-3 and TRBJ1-2; unclear D gene. Trimming stripped 4 bases from V and 2 bases from J, with 11 bases between. The CDR3 loop spans 14 amino acids. Per the germline V gene, CDR1 is ENHRY and CDR2 is SYGVKD. CDR3 residues: CAISGGPTNYGYTF. The CDR3 DNA sequence: TGTGCCATCAGTGGTGGGCCGACGAACTATGGCTACACCTTC.

The chain has TRBV4-3 and TRBJ2-7, with 8 bases fitting TRBD2. The CDR3 spans 17 residues. From germline, CDR1 is LGHNA and CDR2 YSLEER. The J segment lost 5 bases and the V segment lost 0 bases, leaving 12 bases of the junction unmatched. The CDR3 region is CASSQDLRLARKDEQYF. CDR3 coding DNA: TGCGCCAGCAGCCAAGATCTAAGACTAGCGAGAAAGGACGAGCAGTACTTC.

For this clone: The same CDR3 is also encoded by other DNA sequences in this sample. The genes are TRBV5-1 and TRBJ1-1; D call uncertain. Germline V gene sequence: CDR1 SGHRS, CDR2 YFSETQ. CDR3 length equals 16 residues. The germline V and J ends were trimmed by 0 bases and 0 bases, with 12 bases remaining between them. The CDR3 DNA reads TGCGCCAGCAGCTTGGTGGCAGGAGGCATGAACACTGAAGCTTTCTTT. Translated: CASSLVAGGMNTEAFF.

The V gene is TRBV5-1, the J gene TRBJ1-5; 7 bases fit TRBD1. V dropped 4 bases and J dropped 3; count of bases not matched to a gene: 7. CDR1 and CDR2 (germline): SGHRS, YFSETQ. This CDR3 has 15 residues. The CDR3 DNA reads TGCGCCAGCAGCAGAACAGGGGCCAACAATCAGCCCCAGCATTTT. Residues: CASSRTGANNQPQHF.

The CDR3 sequence: CAAGGSTDTQYF. The DNA of the CDR3 is TGTGCCGCGGGTGGGTCCACAGATACGCAGTATTTT. The rearrangement uses TRBV28 and TRBJ2-3; D possibly corresponds to TRBD2 (5 bases). There are 12 residues in the CDR3. Trimming shortened V by 11 bases and J by 2 bases, and 11 bases separated the two germline ends. Germline CDR1 and CDR2: MDHEN and SYDVKM. Full variable domain (rest looked up from reference TRBV28 and TRBJ2-3): DVKVTQSSRYLVKRTGEKVFLECVQDMDHENMFWYRQDPGLGLRLIYFSYDVKMKEKGDIPEGYSVSREKKERFSLILESASTNQTSMYLCAAGGSTDTQYFGPGTRLTVL.

The chain employs TRBV4-3 and TRBJ1-2; no definite D call. This CDR3 has 14 amino acids. Trimming stripped 0 bases from V and 1 base from J, with 6 bases between. Germline values: CDR1 LGHNA, CDR2 YSLEER. The CDR3 nucleotides are TGCGCCAGCAGCCAAGACGTCGGTAACTATGGCTACACCTTC. Translated, it gives CASSQDVGNYGYTF.

The CDR3 here is CASSPGGLNTEAFF. In nucleotides, the CDR3 is TGTGCCAGCTCCCCAGGGGGCCTGAACACTGAAGCTTTCTTT. V gene TRBV19 combines with J gene TRBJ1-1, with 8 bases fitting TRBD1. Per germline, CDR1 LNHDA and CDR2 SQIVND (reference sequence). Unmatched junction bases numbered 6, after V lost 9 bases and J lost 0 bases. The CDR3 is made up of 14 amino acids.

V and J are TRBV18 and TRBJ2-1; 7 bases map to TRBD2. V lost 8 bases, J lost 8 bases, and 12 bases stayed unmatched. From germline, CDR1 is KGHSH and CDR2 LQKENI. CDR3 length: 14 residues. The CDR3 reads CASVTSVKGDEQFF. For the CDR3, the DNA is TGTGCCAGCGTCACTAGCGTCAAAGGGGATGAGCAGTTCTTC. The entire variable domain, with the rest obtained from reference TRBV18 and TRBJ2-1, is as follows: NAGVMQNPRHLVRRRGQEARLRCSPMKGHSHVYWYRQLPEEGLKFMVYLQKENIIDESGMPKERFSAEFPKEGPSILRIQQVVRGDSAAYFCASVTSVKGDEQFFGPGTRLTVL.

The V gene is TRBV5-1, the J gene TRBJ1-4, with TRBD1 matching over 9 bases. The ends lost 0 bases at V and 8 bases at J; junction bases unmatched: 8. In germline, CDR1 is SGHRS, CDR2 YFSETQ. This CDR3 is built from 16 residues. The DNA for the CDR3 is TGCGCCAGCAGCTTGGCAAAGACAGGGGGTGGAGAAAAACTGTTTTTT. This encodes CASSLAKTGGGEKLFF. Variable domain in full (rest from reference TRBV5-1 and TRBJ1-4): KAGVTQTPRYLIKTRGQQVTLSCSPISGHRSVSWYQQTPGQGLQFLFEYFSETQRNKGNFPGRFSGRQFSNSRSEMNVSTLELGDSALYLCASSLAKTGGGEKLFFGSGTQLSVL.

The V call is TRBV7-3, the J call TRBJ2-3; TRBD1 aligns across 8 bases. V lost 0 bases to trimming and J lost 0 bases; unmatched junction nucleotides: 8. The CDR3 is 18 amino acids. Germline loops: CDR1 SGHTA, CDR2 FQGTGA. CDR3 in amino acids: CASSLTSGGRGSTDTQYF. DNA of the CDR3: TGTGCCAGCAGCTTAACGTCAGGGGGCAGGGGGAGCACAGATACGCAGTATTTT.

CDR3 loop: CATSDPRTGDEKLFF. The DNA of the CDR3 is TGTGCCACCAGTGATCCCCGGACAGGGGATGAAAAACTGTTTTTT. The chain combines TRBV24-1 with TRBJ1-4, with TRBD1 matching 9 bases. Per the germline V gene, CDR1 is KGHDR and CDR2 is SFDVKD. The CDR3 covers 15 residues. Losses at the gene ends were 3 bases for V and 6 bases for J; bases not matched to a gene: 4.

The V call is TRBV16, the J call TRBJ2-5, with D tentatively TRBD2 (6 bases). V lost 6 bases and J 5 bases, leaving 16 bases between the germline ends. This CDR3 spans 14 amino acids. Looked up from germline, CDR1 is KGHSY and CDR2 is FQNENV. The CDR3 sequence: CASSLGGAQETQYF. In nucleotides, the CDR3 is TGTGCCAGCAGTCTCGGCGGGGCACAGGAGACCCAGTACTTC.